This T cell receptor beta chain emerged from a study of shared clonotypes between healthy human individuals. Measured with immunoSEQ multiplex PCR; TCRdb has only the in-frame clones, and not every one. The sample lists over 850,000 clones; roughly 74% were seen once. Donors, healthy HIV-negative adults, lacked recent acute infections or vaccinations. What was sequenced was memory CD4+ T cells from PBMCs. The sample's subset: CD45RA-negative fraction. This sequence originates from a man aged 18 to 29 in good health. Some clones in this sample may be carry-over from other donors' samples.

For the CDR3, the DNA is TGTGCCAGTAGGAGGGGGGAAAACATTCAGTACTTC. It codes for CASRRGENIQYF. J is TRBJ2-4 and V is TRBV19; possibly TRBD1 or TRBD2 for D (6 bases each). The germline CDR1 and CDR2 sequences are LNHDA and SQIVND (reference sequence). The CDR3 consists of 12 residues. The ends were cut back, 6 bases at V and 5 bases at J, with 8 bases in the middle.